Listed below are T cell receptor beta chains from one sample, sequenced in a study of identical twins. TCRdb called the 5' RACE reads again in MiXCR, with one record for every CDR3 protein. Counted here are about 720,000 distinct CDR3 sequences, 18% occurring once; the ten biggest clones make up less than 15%. These records were also assigned to another study, of T cells expressing NK-cell markers.

The specimen was PBMCs. The receptors originated from a woman between 18 and 30 years old in good health. Both conserved end residues are part of each CDR3. Fields, in order: J gene, V gene, D gene, clone size, CDR3 DNA, CDR3 protein. The D gene is left open where the match is weak. For some rows the clone size is stated as once, few or many, or as a class when expanded; others skip it.

j_gene: TRBJ2-7
v_gene: TRBV6-5
d_gene: NA
abundance: NA
CDR3nt: TGTGCCAGCAGTTACTCTCGAGTTGTTTGGGCTCGCGGGCAGTACTTC
CDR3aa: CASSYSRVVWARGQYF

j_gene: TRBJ1-1
v_gene: TRBV5-5
d_gene: NA
abundance: few
CDR3nt: TGTGCCAGCAGCTTTACGACTCAATCGGACACTGAAGCTTTCTTT
CDR3aa: CASSFTTQSDTEAFF

j_gene: TRBJ2-7
v_gene: TRBV10-1
d_gene: TRBD2
abundance: NA
CDR3nt: TGCGCCAGCAGTGAGTCGGCTAGCGGGGCATCGATGGGCGAGCAGTACTTC
CDR3aa: CASSESASGASMGEQYF

j_gene: TRBJ2-2
v_gene: TRBV7-7
d_gene: NA
abundance: NA
CDR3nt: TGTGCCAGCAGGGGCTGGTCCGGGGAGCTGTTTTTT
CDR3aa: CASRGWSGELFF

j_gene: TRBJ1-2
v_gene: TRBV9
d_gene: NA
abundance: few
CDR3nt: TGTGCCAGCAGCGTAGGAGGGGAAGAGGGCTACACCTTC
CDR3aa: CASSVGGEEGYTF

j_gene: TRBJ1-2
v_gene: TRBV20-1
d_gene: NA
abundance: few
CDR3nt: TGCAGTGCTAGGCCCGGGGGGCTGGGTGGCTACACCTTC
CDR3aa: CSARPGGLGGYTF

j_gene: TRBJ1-1
v_gene: TRBV5-4
d_gene: TRBD1
abundance: NA
CDR3nt: TGTGCCAGCAGCTCCGCAGGGGGTTGGACTGAAGCTTTCTTT
CDR3aa: CASSSAGGWTEAFF

j_gene: TRBJ2-1
v_gene: TRBV18
d_gene: NA
abundance: NA
CDR3nt: TGTGCCAGCTCCGGGAGAGGGGGTAATGAGCAGTTCTTC
CDR3aa: CASSGRGGNEQFF

j_gene: TRBJ2-7
v_gene: TRBV5-5
d_gene: NA
abundance: few
CDR3nt: TGTGCCAGCAGCTCGACAGCAAACATCTACGAGCAGTACTTC
CDR3aa: CASSSTANIYEQYF

j_gene: TRBJ1-6
v_gene: TRBV20-1
d_gene: NA
abundance: NA
CDR3nt: TGCAGTGCTAGGAGGCAGGGTCAGTCACCCCTCCACTTT
CDR3aa: CSARRQGQSPLHF

j_gene: TRBJ1-2
v_gene: TRBV5-1
d_gene: NA
abundance: few
CDR3nt: TGCGCCAGCAGTATGAGCCGGATAGGGGGCTACACCTTC
CDR3aa: CASSMSRIGGYTF

j_gene: TRBJ1-2
v_gene: TRBV20-1
d_gene: NA
abundance: NA
CDR3nt: TGCAGTGCTAGAGTCGCGGGCTTACCCAACTATGGCTACACCTTC
CDR3aa: CSARVAGLPNYGYTF

j_gene: TRBJ2-1
v_gene: TRBV13
d_gene: TRBD2
abundance: NA
CDR3nt: TGTGCCAGCAGCCCCTCCCAGCGGGGTTACAATGAGCAGTTCTTC
CDR3aa: CASSPSQRGYNEQFF

j_gene: TRBJ2-7
v_gene: TRBV5-4
d_gene: TRBD2
abundance: few
CDR3nt: TGTGCCAGCAGCTTGGAGCCAGGGAGGGACGAGCAGTACTTC
CDR3aa: CASSLEPGRDEQYF

j_gene: TRBJ2-1
v_gene: TRBV7-6
d_gene: NA
abundance: NA
CDR3nt: TGTGCCAGCAGCCGACTAGTGGTATTCGATGAGCAGTTCTTC
CDR3aa: CASSRLVVFDEQFF

j_gene: TRBJ2-2
v_gene: TRBV3-1
d_gene: TRBD2
abundance: many
CDR3nt: TGTGCCAGCAGCCAACTGGGAGGGACCGGGGAGCTGTTTTTT
CDR3aa: CASSQLGGTGELFF

j_gene: TRBJ1-1
v_gene: TRBV6-1
d_gene: NA
abundance: NA
CDR3nt: TGTGCCAGCAGCCTCACTGAGGTAATGAACACTGAAGCTTTCTTT
CDR3aa: CASSLTEVMNTEAFF

j_gene: TRBJ2-2
v_gene: TRBV5-1
d_gene: NA
abundance: NA
CDR3nt: TGCGCCAGCAGGGAAGAACCCACCGGGGAGCTGTTTTTT
CDR3aa: CASREEPTGELFF

j_gene: TRBJ2-2
v_gene: TRBV4-3
d_gene: NA
abundance: NA
CDR3nt: TGCGCCAGCAGCCCCCGTGAGGAGGACACCGGGGAGCTGTTTTTT
CDR3aa: CASSPREEDTGELFF

j_gene: TRBJ2-3
v_gene: TRBV20-1
d_gene: TRBD2
abundance: few
CDR3nt: TGCAGTGCTAGGAGTTTTAGCGGGGGGACAGATACGCAGTATTTT
CDR3aa: CSARSFSGGTDTQYF

j_gene: TRBJ2-7
v_gene: TRBV6-5
d_gene: NA
abundance: few
CDR3nt: TGTGCCAGCAGTTCACCCGCCCGGGGGCGGATCGAGCAGTACTTC
CDR3aa: CASSSPARGRIEQYF

j_gene: TRBJ2-3
v_gene: TRBV10-3
d_gene: NA
abundance: NA
CDR3nt: TGTGCCATCAGCGGAGGGATGGTACGGGAGCAGTATTTT
CDR3aa: CAISGGMVREQYF

j_gene: TRBJ2-4
v_gene: TRBV7-9
d_gene: NA
abundance: NA
CDR3nt: TGTGCCAGCAGCTCGGAGGGAGCCAAAAACATTCAGTACTTC
CDR3aa: CASSSEGAKNIQYF

j_gene: TRBJ2-3
v_gene: TRBV14
d_gene: NA
abundance: NA
CDR3nt: TGTGCCTGCAGCGAGGGGATTAGCACAGATACGCAGTATTTT
CDR3aa: CACSEGISTDTQYF

j_gene: TRBJ1-1
v_gene: TRBV7-9
d_gene: NA
abundance: NA
CDR3nt: TGTGCCAGCACTCTGGAGGCAGCTTTGAACACTGAAGCTTTCTTT
CDR3aa: CASTLEAALNTEAFF

j_gene: TRBJ2-7
v_gene: TRBV18
d_gene: NA
abundance: NA
CDR3nt: TGTGCCAGCTCACCCCTTACAGGGACCTACGAGCAGTACTTC
CDR3aa: CASSPLTGTYEQYF

j_gene: TRBJ2-5
v_gene: TRBV7-9
d_gene: NA
abundance: few
CDR3nt: TGTGCCAGCAGTTACACCCCCTTCCCTAGCATCCAAGAGACCCAGTACTTC
CDR3aa: CASSYTPFPSIQETQYF

j_gene: TRBJ2-7
v_gene: TRBV7-9
d_gene: NA
abundance: NA
CDR3nt: TGTGCCAGCAGTGGGGGAGGGACAGGTCCTTCCTACGAGCAGTACTTC
CDR3aa: CASSGGGTGPSYEQYF

j_gene: TRBJ2-1
v_gene: TRBV12-3/TRBV12-4
d_gene: TRBD2
abundance: many
CDR3nt: TGTGCCAGCAGTCTTGCGGCGGGAGGGGTAAATGAGCAGTTCTTC
CDR3aa: CASSLAAGGVNEQFF

j_gene: TRBJ2-3
v_gene: TRBV9
d_gene: NA
abundance: NA
CDR3nt: TGTGCCAGCAGCGAGGACCCGACCAGGGGCGATACGCAGTATTTT
CDR3aa: CASSEDPTRGDTQYF

j_gene: TRBJ2-2
v_gene: TRBV7-9
d_gene: NA
abundance: many
CDR3nt: TGTGCCAGCAGCCCGAGAGGACCTGTGACGAACACCGGGGAGCTGTTTTTT
CDR3aa: CASSPRGPVTNTGELFF

j_gene: TRBJ1-2
v_gene: TRBV24-1
d_gene: TRBD1
abundance: few
CDR3nt: TGTGCCACCAGTGATGGACAGGGACTTGGCTACACCTTC
CDR3aa: CATSDGQGLGYTF

j_gene: TRBJ1-2
v_gene: TRBV12-3/TRBV12-4
d_gene: NA
abundance: many
CDR3nt: TGTGCCAGCAGCTTACAAGGATTTGGCTACACCTTC
CDR3aa: CASSLQGFGYTF

j_gene: TRBJ1-2
v_gene: TRBV6-1
d_gene: TRBD1
abundance: many
CDR3nt: TGTGCCAGCAGACAGACAGGGGGAAACTATGGCTACACCTTC
CDR3aa: CASRQTGGNYGYTF

j_gene: TRBJ2-1
v_gene: TRBV7-9
d_gene: TRBD1
abundance: few
CDR3nt: TGTGCCAGCAGCTTACAGGGGGCGGTAGATGAGCAGTTCTTC
CDR3aa: CASSLQGAVDEQFF

j_gene: TRBJ2-7
v_gene: TRBV11-2
d_gene: NA
abundance: few
CDR3nt: TGTGCCAGCAGCTTAGAAACAAGATTTTGGCACGAGCAGTACTTC
CDR3aa: CASSLETRFWHEQYF

j_gene: TRBJ2-1
v_gene: TRBV12-3/TRBV12-4
d_gene: NA
abundance: NA
CDR3nt: TGTGCCAGCAGCCCTCTCGGGGGCCCTGGAGCGGAGCAGTTCTTC
CDR3aa: CASSPLGGPGAEQFF

j_gene: TRBJ2-2
v_gene: TRBV29-1
d_gene: NA
abundance: NA
CDR3nt: TGCAGCGTTGGATGGCTGACGAACACCGGGGAGCTGTTTTTT
CDR3aa: CSVGWLTNTGELFF

j_gene: TRBJ2-5
v_gene: TRBV29-1
d_gene: TRBD1
abundance: NA
CDR3nt: TGCAGCGGATCAAACACAGGGGGCCAAGAGACCCAGTACTTC
CDR3aa: CSGSNTGGQETQYF

j_gene: TRBJ1-2
v_gene: TRBV9
d_gene: NA
abundance: NA
CDR3nt: TGTGCCAGCAGCGTAGCTTCATCAGTTAACTATGGCTACACCTTC
CDR3aa: CASSVASSVNYGYTF

j_gene: TRBJ2-3
v_gene: TRBV9
d_gene: NA
abundance: few
CDR3nt: TGTGCCAGCAGCGGCTCTTGGGGGGGCACAGATACGCAGTATTTT
CDR3aa: CASSGSWGGTDTQYF

j_gene: TRBJ2-3
v_gene: TRBV3-1
d_gene: NA
abundance: few
CDR3nt: TGTGCCAGCAGCCAAGGTACGGGGGCATGGGATACGCAGTATTTT
CDR3aa: CASSQGTGAWDTQYF

j_gene: TRBJ2-1
v_gene: TRBV24-1
d_gene: NA
abundance: few
CDR3nt: TGTGCCACCAGTGACCTAAAGAATGAGCAGTTCTTC
CDR3aa: CATSDLKNEQFF

j_gene: TRBJ1-2
v_gene: TRBV13
d_gene: NA
abundance: NA
CDR3nt: TGTGCCAGCCGACCAGCGGGGCGAACGGGTGGCTACACCTTC
CDR3aa: CASRPAGRTGGYTF

j_gene: TRBJ1-1
v_gene: TRBV20-1
d_gene: NA
abundance: many
CDR3nt: TGCAGTGCCTTAGGACCCCTCGGGTCTGAAGCTTTCTTT
CDR3aa: CSALGPLGSEAFF

j_gene: TRBJ2-7
v_gene: TRBV20-1
d_gene: NA
abundance: many
CDR3nt: TGCAGTGCTAGCTCGCGGGAACCTTACGAGCAGTACTTC
CDR3aa: CSASSREPYEQYF